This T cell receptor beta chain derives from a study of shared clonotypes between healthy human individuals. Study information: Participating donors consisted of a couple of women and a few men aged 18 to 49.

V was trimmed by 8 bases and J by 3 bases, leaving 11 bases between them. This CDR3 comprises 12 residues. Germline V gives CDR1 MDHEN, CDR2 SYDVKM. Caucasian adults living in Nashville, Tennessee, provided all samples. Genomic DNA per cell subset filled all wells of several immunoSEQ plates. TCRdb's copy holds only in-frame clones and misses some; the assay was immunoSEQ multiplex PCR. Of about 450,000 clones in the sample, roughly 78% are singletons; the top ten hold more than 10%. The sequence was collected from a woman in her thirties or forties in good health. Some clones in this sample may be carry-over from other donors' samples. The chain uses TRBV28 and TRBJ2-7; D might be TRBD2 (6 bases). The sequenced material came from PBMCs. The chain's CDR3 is CASGTSSYEQYF. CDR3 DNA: TGTGCCAGCGGTACTAGCAGCTACGAGCAGTACTTC.